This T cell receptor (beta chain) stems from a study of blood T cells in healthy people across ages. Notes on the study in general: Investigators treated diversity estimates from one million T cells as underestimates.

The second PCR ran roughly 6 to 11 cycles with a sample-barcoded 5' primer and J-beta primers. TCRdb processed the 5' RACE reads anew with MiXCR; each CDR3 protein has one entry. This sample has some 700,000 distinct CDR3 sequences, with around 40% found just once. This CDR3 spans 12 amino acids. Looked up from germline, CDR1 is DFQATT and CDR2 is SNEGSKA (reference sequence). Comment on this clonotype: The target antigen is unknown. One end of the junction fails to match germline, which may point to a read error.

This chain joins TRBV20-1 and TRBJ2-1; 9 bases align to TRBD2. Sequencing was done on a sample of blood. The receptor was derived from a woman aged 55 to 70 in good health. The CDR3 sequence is CSGLASYIEQFF. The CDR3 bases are TGCAGCGGACTAGCGTCCTACATTGAGCAGTTCTTC.